This T cell receptor beta chain was sequenced in a study of T cells in Graves' hyperthyroidism and ophthalmopathy. Study-level results: Blood held most thyroid clonotypes expanded above 0.001 frequency.

Amplification of TCR beta CDR3 regions used RNA as the template. The HTBI set primed first-round TCR CDR3 RT-PCR. TCRdb reanalysed the multiplex PCR reads using MiXCR and keeps one entry per CDR3 protein. The sample includes about 350,000 distinct CDR3 sequences, approximately 15% of them seen just once. About this clonotype itself: Its antigen is not known.

The patients, who ranged from 18 to 65 in age, presented with newly diagnosed hyperthyroidism lasting under 2 months. The diagnostic basis comprised clinical symptoms, serum thyroxine and TRAb, thyroid ultrasound and orbital computed tomography. Over 9 ml of fresh peripheral blood supplied the PBMCs. The TCR sequence derives from a woman aged 25 to 39 with Graves' hyperthyroidism. Sample: blood.

The CDR3 loop is CSASEGERYEQYF. The CDR3 nucleotides are TGCAGTGCTAGTGAGGGGGAGAGGTACGAGCAGTACTTC. The genes are TRBV20-1 and TRBJ2-7, with D maybe TRBD1 (6 bases). Germline V gene data show CDR1 as DFQATT and CDR2 as SNEGSKA (reference sequence). The CDR3 runs to 13 residues. The ends were cut back, 3 bases at V and 4 bases at J, with 13 bases in the middle.